This is a list of T cell receptor beta chains from one sample in a study of PD-1 blockade in mismatch repair-deficient tumors. The repertoire was sequenced with immunoSEQ multiplex PCR; TCRdb's copy has only in-frame clones and lacks some. This sample has 65,000 to 80,000 clones, with around four fifths found just once. The sample consisted of peripheral blood, taken 2 weeks after starting pembrolizumab. These receptors all stem from an adult with mismatch repair-deficient cancer. CDR3s include the opening cysteine and the closing phenylalanine or tryptophan. A D gene is named only where the DNA matches it firmly. The size entry is marked missing in some rows and otherwise reads once, few, many or a size class.

j_gene: TRBJ1-5
abundance: NA
d_gene: NA
v_gene: TRBV18
CDR3aa: CASSPGINQPQHF
CDR3nt: TGTGCCAGCTCACCAGGGATTAATCAGCCCCAGCATTTT

j_gene: TRBJ1-2
abundance: NA
d_gene: TRBD1
v_gene: TRBV6-5
CDR3aa: CASRPGQATNYGYTF
CDR3nt: TGTGCCAGCAGACCCGGACAGGCCACTAACTATGGCTACACCTTC

j_gene: TRBJ2-7
abundance: NA
d_gene: NA
v_gene: TRBV6-1
CDR3aa: CASSVRQAYEQYF
CDR3nt: TGTGCCAGCAGTGTCCGACAGGCCTACGAGCAGTACTTC

j_gene: TRBJ2-3
abundance: NA
d_gene: NA
v_gene: TRBV28
CDR3aa: CASSLRGSHTDTQYF
CDR3nt: TGTGCCAGCAGCTTGAGGGGGTCCCACACAGATACGCAGTATTTT

j_gene: TRBJ1-2
abundance: NA
d_gene: NA
v_gene: TRBV21-1
CDR3aa: CASSKSVGQGDSGYTF
CDR3nt: TGTGCCAGCAGCAAATCGGTTGGGCAGGGGGACTCTGGCTACACCTTC

j_gene: TRBJ1-1
abundance: NA
d_gene: NA
v_gene: TRBV5-6
CDR3aa: CASSLDSQNTEAFF
CDR3nt: TGTGCCAGCAGCCTCGACAGTCAGAACACTGAAGCTTTCTTT

j_gene: TRBJ2-7
abundance: NA
d_gene: NA
v_gene: TRBV7-9
CDR3aa: CASSSGGASDEQYF
CDR3nt: TGTGCCAGCAGCTCCGGCGGGGCCTCGGACGAGCAGTACTTC

j_gene: TRBJ1-1
abundance: NA
d_gene: TRBD1
v_gene: TRBV27
CDR3aa: CASSLYSGQGRDTEAFF
CDR3nt: TGTGCCAGCAGTCTCTACTCGGGACAGGGACGGGACACTGAAGCTTTCTTT

j_gene: TRBJ2-2
abundance: NA
d_gene: NA
v_gene: TRBV9
CDR3aa: CASSAHLDPNTGELFF
CDR3nt: TGTGCCAGCAGCGCCCATCTAGATCCGAACACCGGGGAGCTGTTTTTT

j_gene: TRBJ1-5
abundance: NA
d_gene: NA
v_gene: TRBV2
CDR3aa: CASWLSSNQPQHF
CDR3nt: TGTGCCAGCTGGCTAAGTAGCAATCAGCCCCAGCATTTT

j_gene: TRBJ2-3
abundance: NA
d_gene: NA
v_gene: TRBV10-3
CDR3aa: CAISGSGADTQYF
CDR3nt: TGTGCCATCAGTGGGAGTGGGGCAGATACGCAGTATTTT

j_gene: TRBJ2-1
abundance: NA
d_gene: NA
v_gene: TRBV10-3
CDR3aa: CAIRVDRTNEQFF
CDR3nt: TGTGCCATCAGGGTGGACCGCACGAATGAGCAGTTCTTC

j_gene: TRBJ2-2
abundance: NA
d_gene: TRBD1
v_gene: TRBV5-1
CDR3aa: CASSSRTGGDGELFF
CDR3nt: TGCGCCAGCAGCTCGAGGACAGGGGGCGACGGGGAGCTGTTTTTT

j_gene: TRBJ2-6
abundance: NA
d_gene: TRBD2
v_gene: TRBV14
CDR3aa: CASTPYGAGVSGANVLTF
CDR3nt: TGTGCCAGCACCCCCTACGGAGCGGGGGTCTCTGGGGCCAACGTCCTGACTTTC

j_gene: TRBJ1-2
abundance: NA
d_gene: NA
v_gene: TRBV10-3
CDR3aa: CAISGQENNYGYTF
CDR3nt: TGTGCCATCAGTGGACAGGAGAACAACTATGGCTACACCTTC

j_gene: TRBJ2-7
abundance: NA
d_gene: TRBD2
v_gene: TRBV7-9
CDR3aa: CASSLTWTSGGEQYF
CDR3nt: TGTGCCAGCAGCTTAACCTGGACTAGCGGTGGGGAGCAGTACTTC

j_gene: TRBJ1-2
abundance: NA
d_gene: NA
v_gene: TRBV7-2
CDR3aa: CASSSGQNYGYTF
CDR3nt: TGTGCCAGCAGCTCTGGACAGAACTATGGCTACACCTTC

j_gene: TRBJ2-7
abundance: few
d_gene: NA
v_gene: TRBV16
CDR3aa: CASSRGQSSYEQYF
CDR3nt: TGTGCCAGCAGCCGCGGACAGTCAAGCTACGAGCAGTACTTC

j_gene: TRBJ2-5
abundance: NA
d_gene: NA
v_gene: TRBV29-1
CDR3aa: CSVEGDPGKTQYF
CDR3nt: TGCAGCGTTGAGGGGGACCCCGGGAAGACCCAGTACTTC

j_gene: TRBJ2-7
abundance: NA
d_gene: TRBD1
v_gene: TRBV10-3
CDR3aa: CAIRGSRQGEGPYEQYF
CDR3nt: TGTGCCATCAGAGGGAGCAGACAGGGGGAGGGCCCCTACGAGCAGTACTTC

j_gene: TRBJ2-6
abundance: NA
d_gene: TRBD2
v_gene: TRBV19
CDR3aa: CASSIPRLAASSSGANVLTF
CDR3nt: TGTGCCAGTAGTATACCCCGTCTAGCGGCGAGTTCCTCTGGGGCCAACGTCCTGACTTTC

j_gene: TRBJ2-7
abundance: NA
d_gene: NA
v_gene: TRBV6-5
CDR3aa: CASSARGRRVHEQYF
CDR3nt: TGTGCCAGCAGCGCCCGGGGCCGGCGCGTCCACGAGCAGTACTTC

j_gene: TRBJ1-2
abundance: few
d_gene: NA
v_gene: TRBV5-1
CDR3aa: CASSLVEQDGYTF
CDR3nt: TGCGCCAGCAGCTTGGTGGAGCAGGACGGCTACACCTTC

j_gene: TRBJ2-5
abundance: NA
d_gene: TRBD1
v_gene: TRBV7-8
CDR3aa: CASSLNGQGARRGETQYF
CDR3nt: TGTGCCAGCAGCTTAAACGGACAGGGGGCGCGTCGTGGAGAGACCCAGTACTTC

j_gene: TRBJ2-3
abundance: NA
d_gene: NA
v_gene: TRBV5-1
CDR3aa: CASSLAWGDGDTQYF
CDR3nt: TGCGCCAGCAGCTTGGCTTGGGGAGATGGAGATACGCAGTATTTT

j_gene: TRBJ1-1
abundance: NA
d_gene: NA
v_gene: TRBV30
CDR3aa: CAWSVVGTRRNTEAFF
CDR3nt: TGTGCCTGGAGTGTAGTAGGAACACGACGTAACACTGAAGCTTTCTTT

j_gene: TRBJ2-1
abundance: NA
d_gene: TRBD2
v_gene: TRBV2
CDR3aa: CATSGKTYNEQFF
CDR3nt: TGTGCCACGAGCGGGAAGACCTACAATGAGCAGTTCTTC

j_gene: TRBJ2-1
abundance: NA
d_gene: NA
v_gene: TRBV7-6
CDR3aa: CASSSYLAGNSYNEQFF
CDR3nt: TGTGCCAGCAGCTCCTACCTGGCGGGAAATTCTTACAATGAGCAGTTCTTC

j_gene: TRBJ1-5
abundance: NA
d_gene: NA
v_gene: TRBV21-1
CDR3aa: CATPPGANQPQHF
CDR3nt: TGTGCCACCCCCCCCGGGGCCAATCAGCCCCAGCATTTT

j_gene: TRBJ2-3
abundance: once
d_gene: NA
v_gene: TRBV11-1
CDR3aa: CASSNTRDTQYF
CDR3nt: TGTGCCAGCAGCAACACTCGAGATACGCAGTATTTT

j_gene: TRBJ1-1
abundance: NA
d_gene: NA
v_gene: TRBV5-5
CDR3aa: CASSDRFSEAFF
CDR3nt: TGTGCCAGCAGCGACAGGTTCTCTGAAGCTTTCTTT

j_gene: TRBJ2-7
abundance: NA
d_gene: TRBD1
v_gene: TRBV6-5
CDR3aa: CASSYLDRVHEQYF
CDR3nt: TGTGCCAGCAGTTACTTGGACAGGGTCCACGAGCAGTACTTC

j_gene: TRBJ1-1
abundance: NA
d_gene: NA
v_gene: TRBV9
CDR3aa: CASSLGGGRAEAFF
CDR3nt: TGTGCCAGCAGCCTAGGGGGTGGCAGGGCTGAAGCTTTCTTT

j_gene: TRBJ1-2
abundance: NA
d_gene: NA
v_gene: TRBV14
CDR3aa: CASSQRGTRTNYGYTF
CDR3nt: TGTGCCAGCAGCCAACGTGGGACGAGAACTAACTATGGCTACACCTTC

j_gene: TRBJ2-5
abundance: NA
d_gene: NA
v_gene: TRBV2
CDR3aa: CASSGLVRGETQYF
CDR3nt: TGTGCCAGCAGTGGACTAGTTCGAGGAGAGACCCAGTACTTC

j_gene: TRBJ2-7
abundance: NA
d_gene: TRBD1
v_gene: TRBV25-1
CDR3aa: CASSLGQDRYEQYF
CDR3nt: TGTGCCAGCTCTCTGGGACAGGATAGGTACGAGCAGTACTTC

j_gene: TRBJ1-2
abundance: NA
d_gene: NA
v_gene: TRBV30
CDR3aa: CAWDGKGYGYTF
CDR3nt: TGTGCCTGGGACGGCAAGGGTTACGGCTACACCTTC

j_gene: TRBJ2-3
abundance: NA
d_gene: NA
v_gene: TRBV30
CDR3aa: CAWSSPTGIRDTQYF
CDR3nt: TGTGCCTGGAGCTCCCCGACTGGAATTAGAGATACGCAGTATTTT

j_gene: TRBJ2-6
abundance: few
d_gene: NA
v_gene: TRBV14
CDR3aa: CASSLTSGANVLTF
CDR3nt: TGTGCCAGCAGCCTCACCTCTGGGGCCAACGTCCTGACTTTC

j_gene: TRBJ1-5
abundance: NA
d_gene: NA
v_gene: TRBV10-3
CDR3aa: CAISESSGSNQPQHF
CDR3nt: TGTGCCATCAGTGAGTCGTCAGGTAGCAATCAGCCCCAGCATTTT

j_gene: TRBJ2-3
abundance: few
d_gene: NA
v_gene: TRBV20-1
CDR3aa: CSATLMDTQYF
CDR3nt: TGCAGTGCGACGCTCATGGATACGCAGTATTTT

j_gene: TRBJ1-1
abundance: NA
d_gene: NA
v_gene: TRBV18
CDR3aa: CASSTGHMNTEAFF
CDR3nt: TGTGCCAGCTCTACGGGACACATGAACACTGAAGCTTTCTTT